The 29 T cell receptor beta chains listed next were all sequenced from one sample in a study of blood T cell repertoires in COVID-19. Generated by immunoSEQ multiplex PCR, the TCRdb table keeps only in-frame clones and is missing some. Seen here are some 210,000 clones, roughly 86% observed once, and the top ten hold less than 6.5%. Sequenced sample: peripheral blood. These receptor sequences come from a woman in her 70s with active or convalescent COVID-19.

The chain carries TRBV7-2 and TRBJ2-2; D might be TRBD2 (5 bases). This CDR3 region has 15 residues. Germline CDR1 and CDR2: SGHTA and FQGNSA. Deletions cut 5 bases from V and 5 bases from J, with 15 bases between. CDR3 in DNA: TGTGCCAGCAGCCCCAGCCCTACTAGTACCGGGGAGCTGTTTTTT. Translation: CASSPSPTSTGELFF.

The chain joins TRBV4-1 to TRBJ2-3, with 7 bases identical to TRBD2. This CDR3 region has 15 residues. With 0 bases clipped from V and 4 bases from J, the junction kept 4 bases outside the gene matches. Per the germline V gene, CDR1 is MGHRA and CDR2 is YSYEKL. The CDR3: CASSQDAGASDTQYF. The CDR3 DNA sequence: TGCGCCAGCAGCCAAGACGCGGGAGCATCAGATACGCAGTATTTT.

DNA for the CDR3: TGTGCCAGCAGCTTTGGTCGCCTAGCGGGGGTTAATGAGCAGTTCTTC. It is translated as CASSFGRLAGVNEQFF. The chain joins TRBV13 to TRBJ2-1, with TRBD2 identical over 10 bases. Germline-derived CDR1 and CDR2 are PRHDT and FYEKMQ (reference sequence). V trimming: 3 bases; J trimming: 7 bases; junction bases outside the gene matches: 9. The CDR3 spans 16 residues.

The chain combines TRBV6-5 with TRBJ1-1; TRBD1 might be the D (6 bases). The germline CDR1 and CDR2 sequences are MNHEY and SVGAGI. This CDR3 region has 14 residues. Trimming cost V 6 bases and J 1 base, with 12 bases left between them. DNA for the CDR3: TGTGCCAGCAGCAGGGGAACGGCGAACACTGAAGCTTTCTTT. Protein sequence: CASSRGTANTEAFF.

V and J are TRBV19 and TRBJ2-3, with TRBD2 matching over 10 bases. The CDR3 totals 18 residues. Germline trimming cut 5 bases from V and 3 bases from J; bases unmatched to any gene: 14. The germline V gene has CDR1 LNHDA and CDR2 SQIVND (reference sequence). The CDR3 region has the DNA TGTGCCAGTAGTCACTCTCCTCACATTAGCGGGAGGACAGATACGCAGTATTTT. It specifies CASSHSPHISGRTDTQYF.

This clone was seen a handful of times. The V gene is TRBV21-1, the J gene TRBJ1-3. TRBV21-1 is classified as a pseudogene. The CDR3 sequence is 15 residues long. CDR3 bases: TGTGCCAGCAGCAAACGGGGAGGGAAAGTAAACACCATATATTTT. This encodes CASSKRGGKVNTIYF.

With respect to this clone: Sequence at one end of the junction differs from germline and may be a read error. The chain carries TRBV7-7 and TRBJ2-7; TRBD1 matches 8 bases. CDR1 SSHAT and CDR2 FNYEAQ come from the germline V gene (reference sequence). The CDR3 spans 13 residues. The DNA for the CDR3 is TGTGCTAGCAGCCGCCAGACAGGGGCCGAGCAGTACTTC. This encodes CASSRQTGAEQYF.

The chain has TRBV14 and TRBJ2-5, with 13 positions matching TRBD2. The CDR3 totals 17 residues. CDR1 and CDR2 (germline): SGHDN, FVKESK. J gave up 3 bases and V 0 bases, and 4 bases lay outside the gene matches. The CDR3 loop is CASSQEGGLAGKETQYF. In DNA, the CDR3 is TGTGCCAGCAGCCAAGAAGGGGGACTAGCGGGGAAAGAGACCCAGTACTTC.

The chain joins TRBV5-1 to TRBJ2-1; 11 bases map to TRBD2. Germline V gene data show CDR1 as SGHRS and CDR2 as YFSETQ. The CDR3 runs to 16 residues. Germline trimming cut 0 bases from V and 3 bases from J; bases unmatched to any gene: 2. The CDR3 protein is CASSLGLAGNYNEQFF. The CDR3, as DNA: TGCGCCAGCAGCTTGGGACTAGCGGGAAACTACAATGAGCAGTTCTTC.

This rearrangement joins TRBV28 to TRBJ1-5, with 9 bases that match TRBD1. The CDR3 runs 13 residues. The germline CDR1 and CDR2 sequences are MDHEN and SYDVKM. J was trimmed by 11 bases and V by 5 bases; bases with no gene match: 7. CDR3 in amino acids: CASSAGQGTSQHF. CDR3 bases: TGTGCCAGCAGTGCGGGACAGGGTACGTCCCAGCATTTT.

A single count supports this clone. This chain joins TRBV2 and TRBJ2-7; TRBD2 matches 9 bases. Unmatched junction bases numbered 13, after V lost 6 bases and J lost 4 bases. Germline CDR1 and CDR2: SNHLY and FYNNEI. The CDR3 length is 16 residues. The DNA for the CDR3 is TGTGCCAGCAGCCCTCTGAGGGGCGGGAGGGCATACGAGCAGTACTTC. This encodes CASSPLRGGRAYEQYF.

V gene TRBV28 combines with J gene TRBJ2-3, with TRBD1 matching over 11 bases. Germline V gene sequence: CDR1 MDHEN, CDR2 SYDVKM. V was clipped by 6 bases and J by 3 bases; unmatched bases: 8. The CDR3 spans 16 residues. CDR3 sequence (DNA): TGTGCCAGCAGCCCAAGTGGACAGGGGGCTACAGATACGCAGTATTTT. It encodes CASSPSGQGATDTQYF. Drawing the rest from reference TRBV28 and TRBJ2-3, the complete variable domain is DVKVTQSSRYLVKRTGEKVFLECVQDMDHENMFWYRQDPGLGLRLIYFSYDVKMKEKGDIPEGYSVSREKKERFSLILESASTNQTSMYLCASSPSGQGATDTQYFGPGTRLTVL.

This rearrangement joins TRBV25-1 to TRBJ2-7, with TRBD2 identical over 8 bases. V lost 5 bases and J lost 0; bases outside the gene matches: 6. In germline, CDR1 is MGHDK, CDR2 SYGVNS. This CDR3 comprises 15 residues. CDR3 loop: CASSQTSVSSYEQYF. CDR3 in DNA: TGTGCCAGCAGTCAGACTAGCGTGAGCTCCTACGAGCAGTACTTC.

This chain joins TRBV5-1 and TRBJ2-5; maybe TRBD1 (5 bases). Germline CDR1 is SGHRS and CDR2 is YFSETQ. This CDR3 region has 14 residues. V shed 4 bases and J shed 2 bases, with 12 bases lying between them. The CDR3 protein is CASSLRQRQETQYF. The CDR3 DNA sequence: TGCGCCAGCAGCCTAAGACAGAGACAAGAGACCCAGTACTTC.

J is TRBJ2-3 and V is TRBV5-6; 7 positions match TRBD1. Germline loops: CDR1 SGHDT, CDR2 YYEEEE. This CDR3 has 14 amino acids. V gave up 4 bases and J gave up 8 bases; unmatched junction bases: 10. CDR3 nucleotides: TGTGCCAGCAGCGGGACAGCCCTTTCTGGTACGCAGTATTTT. The encoded protein is CASSGTALSGTQYF.

The chain has TRBV18 and TRBJ1-1; TRBD1 aligns across 8 bases. The germline CDR1 and CDR2 sequences are KGHSH and LQKENI. The CDR3 is 15 amino acids. V shed 3 bases, J shed 0 bases, and the junction held 3 bases outside the gene matches. CDR3 in DNA: TGTGCCAGCTCACCGACAGGGGCCGTGAACACTGAAGCTTTCTTT. Protein product: CASSPTGAVNTEAFF.

V gene TRBV5-6 combines with J gene TRBJ2-2; D ambiguous. The CDR3 covers 14 residues. V shed 0 bases and J shed 8 bases, with 11 bases lying between them. Looked up from germline, CDR1 is SGHDT and CDR2 is YYEEEE. CDR3: CASSLGRLRGELFF. DNA of the CDR3: TGTGCCAGCAGCTTGGGCAGGCTACGAGGGGAGCTGTTTTTT.

This chain uses TRBV20-1 with TRBJ1-1; D is undetermined. The germline V and J ends were trimmed by 6 bases and 5 bases, with 10 bases remaining between them. Germline CDR1 and CDR2: DFQATT and SNEGSKA (reference sequence). There are 11 residues in the CDR3. The CDR3 here is CSATKETEAFF. CDR3 nucleotides: TGCAGTGCCACGAAAGAGACTGAAGCTTTCTTT.

This clone came up once. The rearrangement uses TRBV6-5 and TRBJ1-2, with 8 nucleotides matching TRBD1. The CDR3 extends over 15 amino acids. V gave up 6 bases and J gave up 8 bases; unmatched junction bases: 14. The germline gives CDR1 MNHEY, CDR2 SVGAGI. CDR3: CASSANGQGAWGYTF. The CDR3 DNA follows: TGTGCCAGCAGCGCGAACGGACAGGGAGCTTGGGGCTACACCTTC.

This clone was observed at least ten times. The genes are TRBV3-1 (or the pseudogene TRBV3-2) and TRBJ2-3, with D perhaps matching TRBD2 (5 bases). There are 15 residues in the CDR3. V lost 6 bases and J 0 bases, leaving 13 bases between the germline ends. Germline values: CDR1 LGHDT, CDR2 YNNKEL (reference sequence). The CDR3 region is CASSPVGVSTDTQYF. The DNA for the CDR3 is TGTGCCAGCAGTCCTGTCGGGGTCAGCACAGATACGCAGTATTTT.

The rearrangement uses TRBV6-6 and TRBJ1-1; D is possibly TRBD1 (6 bases). Germline lookup yields CDR1 MNHNY and CDR2 SVGAGI (reference sequence). The CDR3 spans 14 residues. V lost 7 bases to trimming and J lost 2 bases, with 14 bases between them. The CDR3 DNA sequence: TGTGCCAGCACGTTGAGACAGGCTAACACTGAAGCTTTCTTT. It is translated as CASTLRQANTEAFF.

This rearrangement joins TRBV2 to TRBJ1-2, with D possibly TRBD1 on 6 matching bases. Germline V lookup: CDR1 SNHLY, CDR2 FYNNEI. Deletions cut 6 bases from V and 8 bases from J, with 7 bases between. The CDR3 extends over 10 amino acids. For the CDR3, the DNA is TGTGCCAGCAGGGGGGCGGGCTACACCTTC. Translating gives CASRGAGYTF.

The chain uses TRBV2 and TRBJ2-7; tentatively, D is TRBD1 (5 bases). In germline, CDR1 is SNHLY, CDR2 FYNNEI. This CDR3 spans 13 amino acids. V lost 8 bases and J 0 bases, leaving 11 bases between the germline ends. In DNA, the CDR3 is TGTGCCAGCTCAGGGCTGAGCTCCTACGAGCAGTACTTC. It specifies CASSGLSSYEQYF.

This clone was detected only once. This rearrangement joins TRBV5-6 to TRBJ1-6; the D is unclear. Trimming shortened V by 1 base and J by 4 bases, and 9 bases separated the two germline ends. The CDR3 covers 15 residues. CDR1 is SGHDT, CDR2 YYEEEE, per germline. The CDR3 protein is CASSLKGVYNSPLHF. CDR3 coding DNA: TGTGCCAGCAGCTTGAAAGGAGTTTATAATTCACCCCTCCACTTT.

The chain is built from TRBV5-6 and TRBJ2-2, with 9 bases lining up with TRBD2. Germline CDR1 reads SGHDT; CDR2 reads YYEEEE. V was clipped by 0 bases and J by 2 bases; unmatched bases: 2. The CDR3 covers 16 residues. In DNA form, the CDR3 reads TGTGCCAGCAGCTTGGGACTAGCGGTAAACACCGGGGAGCTGTTTTTT. It translates to CASSLGLAVNTGELFF.

The chain uses TRBV27 and TRBJ2-7, with D perhaps TRBD2 (7 bases). CDR3 size: 15 residues. Germline CDR1 and CDR2: MNHEY and SMNVEV (reference sequence). Deletions cut 3 bases from V and 2 bases from J, with 14 bases between. CDR3 DNA: TGTGCCAGCAGTTTTGCCGCCGGGGGGCCCTACGAGCAGTACTTC. Translated, it gives CASSFAAGGPYEQYF.

A single count supports this clone. The gene calls are TRBV28 and TRBJ1-2, with D unclear. Germline V lookup: CDR1 MDHEN, CDR2 SYDVKM. The CDR3 consists of 12 residues. The V end lost 8 bases, the J end lost 5 bases, and 12 bases lay between the germline ends. CDR3 DNA: TGTGCCAGCCTGGGCCACCTATATGGCTACACCTTC. Protein sequence: CASLGHLYGYTF.

The chain combines TRBV10-3 with TRBJ1-3, with D hard to call. Germline V gene sequence: CDR1 ENHRY, CDR2 SYGVKD. This CDR3 is 14 amino acids long. The V and J ends lost 8 bases and 0 bases respectively, with 11 bases between them. The CDR3 sequence: CAIGGAISGNTIYF. For the CDR3, the DNA is TGTGCCATCGGTGGAGCGATCTCTGGAAACACCATATATTTT.

The chain is built from TRBV5-1 and TRBJ2-7, with TRBD1 identical over 8 bases. Germline V gene sequence: CDR1 SGHRS, CDR2 YFSETQ. The length of the CDR3 is 15 residues. The V and J ends lost 0 bases and 6 bases, in that order; junction bases with no gene match: 8. The CDR3 coding sequence is TGCGCCAGCAGCTTGGCGGACAGGGCATCGGGCGAGCAGTACTTC. As protein: CASSLADRASGEQYF.